Each of the 28 T cell receptor beta chains below was sequenced from the same sample in a study of post-analysis software for immune sequencing data. Whole-study results and caveats: Patients carried 5 or 6 TRBV segments more frequently than controls did, and TRBV5-6, TRBV5-1 and TRBV20-1 were among them.

These receptors' targets are unknown. The library was made from cDNA and included unique molecular identifiers. TCRdb analysed the PCR reads with MiXCR anew, one entry per CDR3 protein. Among 350,000 to 500,000 distinct CDR3 sequences, approximately 38% were seen once, and the ten largest hold approximately 7.6%. The sequenced sample consisted of blood. Receptors were obtained from a girl aged 2 to 9 with multiple sclerosis.

In this sample, this clonotype turned up a few times. Here the CDR3 DNA reads TGTGCCAGCAGTTACCAGGCGGGAGGAGACACAGATACGCAGTATTTT. Protein product: CASSYQAGGDTDTQYF. The V gene is TRBV6-2 or TRBV6-3, the J gene TRBJ2-3; TRBD2 aligns across 8 bases. The CDR3 sequence is 16 residues long. The ends lost 2 bases at V and 2 bases at J; junction bases unmatched: 6. The V gene's germline CDR1 is MNHEY and CDR2 SVGEGT.

The rearrangement uses TRBV9 and TRBJ2-7, with 10 bases identical to TRBD1. V gave up 10 bases and J gave up 3 bases; unmatched junction bases: 7. The CDR3 consists of 13 residues. Germline lookup yields CDR1 SGDLS and CDR2 YYNGEE. In DNA, the CDR3 is TGTGCCTGCGGGACAGGGGAGGACTACGAGCAGTACTTC. It yields the protein CACGTGEDYEQYF.

The CDR3 protein is CASSPTTGAYGYTF. CDR3 bases: TGTGCCAGCAGCCCCACCACAGGGGCCTATGGCTACACCTTC. This chain uses TRBV28 with TRBJ1-2; 7 bases match TRBD1. The CDR3 covers 14 residues. The V gene's germline CDR1 is MDHEN and CDR2 SYDVKM. Unmatched junction bases numbered 8, after V lost 6 bases and J lost 4 bases.

The chain employs TRBV20-1 and TRBJ2-1, with TRBD2 identical over 8 bases. V dropped 1 base and J dropped 10; count of bases not matched to a gene: 6. Looked up from germline, CDR1 is DFQATT and CDR2 is SNEGSKA (reference sequence). The CDR3 spans 13 residues. Here the CDR3 reads CSARVLAGREQFF. CDR3 nucleotide sequence: TGCAGTGCTAGAGTCCTAGCGGGTCGGGAGCAGTTCTTC.

The J gene is TRBJ2-7, the V gene TRBV7-2, with 8 bases fitting TRBD1. This CDR3 is 16 amino acids long. V lost 0 bases and J lost 3; bases outside the gene matches: 7. CDR1 SGHTA and CDR2 FQGNSA come from the germline V gene. The CDR3 loop is CASSLAPPGQGYEQYF. In nucleotides, the CDR3 is TGTGCCAGCAGCTTAGCGCCCCCCGGACAGGGCTACGAGCAGTACTTC.

The chain links TRBV5-1 to TRBJ2-1; 15 bases align to TRBD2. The CDR3 sequence is 17 residues long. From germline, CDR1 is SGHRS and CDR2 YFSETQ. The trim removed 7 bases at V and 7 bases at J, leaving 12 bases unmatched. The CDR3 region is CASASHPGTSGRNEQFF. The CDR3 coding sequence is TGCGCCAGCGCTTCCCATCCAGGGACTAGCGGGAGGAATGAGCAGTTCTTC.

The J gene is TRBJ2-1, the V gene TRBV4-1; no reliable D call. Looked up from germline, CDR1 is MGHRA and CDR2 is YSYEKL. This CDR3 comprises 13 residues. Trimming shortened V by 2 bases and J by 4 bases, and 6 bases separated the two germline ends. For the CDR3, the DNA is TGCGCCAGCAGCCAATCCCGGTACAATGAGCAGTTCTTC. It translates to CASSQSRYNEQFF.

There are a few counts of this clonotype. V is TRBV29-1 and J is TRBJ2-7, with 8 bases aligning to TRBD1. After removal of 6 bases from V and 2 bases from J, the junction contained 12 bases not matched to a gene. The CDR3 is made up of 15 amino acids. Germline V gene lookup returns CDR1 SQVTM and CDR2 ANQGSEA. CDR3 amino acids: CSVESRDRTTYEQYF. The CDR3 nucleotides are TGCAGCGTCGAGAGTAGGGACAGGACTACCTACGAGCAGTACTTC.

The chain employs TRBV28 and TRBJ2-5; the D is unclear. CDR3 size: 13 residues. V gave up 5 bases and J gave up 11 bases, with 18 bases separating them. Germline V gene sequence: CDR1 MDHEN, CDR2 SYDVKM. CDR3 bases: TGTGCCAGCAGTCCCCCGATCGTCAGTGAGCAGTACTTC. Translating it yields CASSPPIVSEQYF.

V gene TRBV10-3 combines with J gene TRBJ2-7; no clear D. This CDR3 has 13 residues. Trimming left V 5 bases short and J 3 bases short, with 11 bases between. Germline V gene data show CDR1 as ENHRY and CDR2 as SYGVKD. The chain's CDR3 is CAISSYGDYEQYF. Written as DNA, the CDR3 is TGTGCCATCAGTTCGTACGGCGACTACGAGCAGTACTTC.

The chain has TRBV29-1 and TRBJ2-7; 7 positions agree with TRBD1. The germline gives CDR1 SQVTM, CDR2 ANQGSEA. This CDR3 comprises 18 residues. V shed 6 bases, J shed 2 bases, and the junction held 22 bases outside the gene matches. CDR3 loop: CSVLLPRDSGIITYEQYF. DNA for the CDR3: TGCAGCGTCCTACTACCTCGGGACAGTGGAATCATAACCTACGAGCAGTACTTC.

This clonotype was detected a few times. This chain connects TRBV24-1 to TRBJ1-4, with TRBD1 identical over 9 bases. The V segment lost 5 bases and the J segment 8 bases; nucleotides outside the gene matches: 8. CDR3 length equals 15 residues. Germline loops: CDR1 KGHDR, CDR2 SFDVKD. CDR3 residues: CATSGAPGQGEKLFF. The CDR3 DNA reads as TGTGCCACCAGTGGCGCCCCGGGACAGGGCGAAAAACTGTTTTTT.

This clonotype occurred a few times. J is TRBJ2-7 and V is TRBV18; TRBD1 aligns across 7 bases. Unmatched junction bases numbered 4, after V lost 1 base and J lost 4 bases. This CDR3 has 14 residues. In germline, CDR1 is KGHSH, CDR2 LQKENI. The CDR3 DNA follows: TGTGCCAGCTCACCACGGGACAGCACATACGAGCAGTACTTC. It encodes CASSPRDSTYEQYF.

The chain employs TRBV27 and TRBJ2-2; D is ambiguous. Trimming stripped 6 bases from V and 8 bases from J, with 7 bases between. The CDR3 contains 11 residues. The germline V gene encodes CDR1 MNHEY and CDR2 SMNVEV (reference sequence). The CDR3 coding sequence is TGTGCCAGCAGGGGATGGGGGGAGCTGTTTTTT. Protein: CASRGWGELFF.

CDR3 loop: CASSLRSGQGPHEQYF. The CDR3 DNA reads as TGTGCCAGCAGCTTAAGATCAGGACAGGGTCCCCACGAGCAGTACTTC. This chain uses TRBV7-9 with TRBJ2-7; 8 nucleotides line up with TRBD1. CDR3 length: 16 residues. Germline assignment: CDR1 SEHNR and CDR2 FQNEAQ (reference sequence). V dropped 2 bases and J dropped 5; count of bases not matched to a gene: 11.

The V call is TRBV12-3 or TRBV12-4, the J call TRBJ1-1; D may be TRBD1 (5 bases). The CDR3 has 14 amino acids. V shed 4 bases and J shed 5 bases, with 14 bases lying between them. DNA of the CDR3: TGTGCCAGCAGTTCTCCAGGGCGGTGGACTGAAGCTTTCTTT. It translates to CASSSPGRWTEAFF.

The rearrangement uses TRBV6-2 or TRBV6-3 and TRBJ2-7; 7 bases line up with TRBD1. Germline CDR1 is MNHEY and CDR2 is SVGEGT. V shed 7 bases, J shed 3 bases, and the junction held 9 bases outside the gene matches. The CDR3 loop spans 14 amino acids. CDR3 DNA sequence: TGTGCCAGCAACTTAGGGACAGCGTACTACGAGCAGTACTTC. This sequence encodes CASNLGTAYYEQYF.

In this sample, this clonotype turned up once. One end of the junction is discordant with germline, which a read error may explain. This chain's CDR3 is CSVVAGSSYNEQVF. CDR3 in DNA: TGCAGCGTTGTGGCAGGAAGTTCCTACAATGAGCAGGTCTTC. The chain carries TRBV29-1 and TRBJ2-1; no clear D gene. Germline assignment: CDR1 SQVTM and CDR2 ANQGSEA. The CDR3 length is 14 residues.

This chain links TRBV4-3 with TRBJ2-5; weak D call: TRBD1 (5 bases). Trimming took off 5 bases at V and 4 bases at J, with 11 bases between the two ends. Per germline, CDR1 LGHNA and CDR2 YSLEER. This CDR3 has 13 residues. CDR3 nucleotide sequence: TGCGCCAGCAGCACATCCACAGGAGAGACCCAGTACTTC. It is translated as CASSTSTGETQYF.

V is TRBV21-1 and J is TRBJ1-1; the table's D call of TRBD1 was not tested on the DNA. TRBV21-1 is an annotated pseudogene. The CDR3 runs 15 residues. CDR3 protein: CASSKGGRGNTEAFF. The CDR3 DNA reads TGTGCCAGCAGCAAAGGGGGCAGGGGGAACACTGAAGCTTTCTTT.

This clonotype was recorded a few times. The V call is TRBV7-2, the J call TRBJ2-7; D not resolved. The germline CDR1 and CDR2 sequences are SGHTA and FQGNSA. This CDR3 region has 14 residues. V was clipped by 2 bases and J by 0 bases, with 8 bases between them. This CDR3 reads CASSLRRSSYEQYF. CDR3 sequence (DNA): TGTGCCAGCAGCTTACGGCGGAGCTCCTACGAGCAGTACTTC.

In this sample, this clonotype turned up a few times. The DNA of the CDR3 is TGCGCCAGCAGCCCCTGGACGTCTAGCACAGATACGCAGTATTTT. This translates into CASSPWTSSTDTQYF. The genes are TRBV4-1 and TRBJ2-3; D gene unclear. This CDR3 has 15 residues. Trimming left V 4 bases short and J 0 bases short, with 11 bases between. Germline V CDR1 and CDR2: MGHRA, YSYEKL.

This clonotype has more than one count but fewer than ten. V gene TRBV28 combines with J gene TRBJ1-2; 7 nucleotides agree with TRBD1. Germline assignment: CDR1 MDHEN and CDR2 SYDVKM. The junction had 19 bases not matched to a gene; V was cut back by 5 bases and J by 7 bases. The length of the CDR3 is 17 residues. The CDR3 DNA reads TGTGCCAGCAGTCCTACCCTCTTTCGGTCAGGGGGTACTGGCTACACCTTC. Its translation: CASSPTLFRSGGTGYTF.

This chain joins TRBV7-9 and TRBJ2-3, with 13 bases aligning to TRBD2. V lost 5 bases to trimming and J lost 2 bases; unmatched junction nucleotides: 10. Germline CDR1 SEHNR, CDR2 FQNEAQ (reference sequence). The CDR3 sequence is 18 residues long. CDR3 coding DNA: TGTGCCAGCAGCAATACGGTACTAGCGGGGGGGATCACAGATACGCAGTATTTT. This codes for CASSNTVLAGGITDTQYF.

The CDR3 spells CSVDGQGSYEQYF. The CDR3 nucleotides are TGCAGCGTTGATGGTCAGGGGTCCTACGAGCAGTACTTC. The chain links TRBV29-1 to TRBJ2-7; possibly TRBD1 for D (6 bases). V was trimmed by 3 bases and J by 1 base, leaving 10 bases between them. Germline V gene sequence: CDR1 SQVTM, CDR2 ANQGSEA. The CDR3 runs to 13 residues.

This clonotype was observed a handful of times. V usage is TRBV27 and J usage is TRBJ1-2; 7 bases fit TRBD1. CDR1 MNHEY and CDR2 SMNVEV come from the germline V gene (reference sequence). This CDR3 comprises 14 residues. The ends lost 4 bases at V and 6 bases at J; junction bases unmatched: 8. CDR3 region: CASSSWTGFDGYTF. CDR3 DNA sequence: TGTGCCAGCAGTTCCTGGACAGGTTTCGATGGCTACACCTTC.

The chain links TRBV28 to TRBJ2-4; 7 bases map to TRBD1. The J call may be mistaken, given a closer DNA end match to TRBJ2-7. CDR3 length: 15 amino acids. Germline CDR1 MDHEN, CDR2 SYDVKM. The CDR3 sequence is CASSSQYRGSYEQYF. In DNA, the CDR3 is TGTGCCAGCAGTTCCCAATACAGGGGCTCCTACGAGCAGTACTTC.

The sample holds one count of this clonotype. Compared with germline, one end of the junction differs, possibly owing to a read error. This chain links TRBV2 with TRBJ2-5; possible D gene TRBD1, 6 bases. The CDR3 spans 16 residues. Germline CDR1 SNHLY, CDR2 FYNNEI. CDR3 sequence reads: CVSSGNFGRGQETQYF. The DNA of the CDR3 is TGTGTCAGCAGTGGAAACTTCGGCAGGGGTCAAGAGACCCAGTACTTC.